This TCR beta chain was sequenced during a study of blood T cell repertoires in COVID-19. The wider study: Spain, Italy and the United States supplied samples that represented acute and convalescent COVID-19. Sources were T cells, B-cell-depleted T cells, or PBMCs; the material itself was cDNA or gDNA.

Per the authors' pipeline: Reference gene primer amplification yielded estimated nucleated cell counts. Only in-frame clones appear in the TCRdb table, and some are missing; sequencing was by immunoSEQ multiplex PCR. V and J calls and clone size are copied from that table; D and trimming were computed from the DNA. The repertoire holds about 55,000 clones, with almost 85% as singletons. The CDR3 loop spans 15 amino acids. With 1 base removed from V and 1 base from J, the gap between germline ends came to 10 bases. Per germline, CDR1 LGHDT and CDR2 YNNKEL (reference sequence). The chain combines TRBV3-1 (or the pseudogene TRBV3-2) with TRBJ1-1; D uncertain. The TCR was taken from a human donor in a cohort sampled during active COVID-19. The sample consisted of peripheral blood. CDR3 sequence (DNA): TGTGCCAGCAGCCAAGGCAGGCGCCCGAACACTGAAGCTTTCTTT. Translation: CASSQGRRPNTEAFF.